This T cell receptor (beta chain) derives from a study of Graves' ophthalmopathy and Graves' hyperthyroidism. Study as a whole: Ahead of any treatment, peripheral blood was obtained at the initial diagnosis.

The germline V gene encodes CDR1 SEHNR and CDR2 FQNEAQ (reference sequence). This CDR3 is built from 16 residues. V was clipped by 5 bases and J by 4 bases, with 18 bases between them. This clonotype was counted many times. The antigen is undetermined. TCR beta CDR3 amplification used RNA transcripts. HTBI-primed first-round RT-PCR preceded second-round multiplex PCR. TCRdb analysed the multiplex PCR reads with MiXCR anew, one entry per CDR3 protein. Of 200,000 to 250,000 distinct CDR3 sequences in the sample, 25% to 30% are singletons; the top ten hold 9.1%. Presentation of ophthalmopathy in the donors involved moderate-to-severe activity, CAS ≥3, NOSPECS ≥4 and a duration under 3 months. General observations from the study: Ophthalmopathy progression was predicted by the model at more than 55% sensitivity and roughly 72% specificity.

The origin of this receptor is a man in his fifties or sixties with Graves' ophthalmopathy. V usage is TRBV7-9 and J usage is TRBJ1-3, with D possibly TRBD1 on 6 matching bases. The sequenced sample was peripheral blood. The CDR3 region has the DNA TGTGCCAGCAGCAGGTATCTCCAGGGGAACGGAAACACCATATATTTT. It encodes CASSRYLQGNGNTIYF.